This entry is about one T cell receptor (beta chain). This specimen belongs to a study of cytomegalovirus exposure and HLA in healthy donors. The data were produced by immunoSEQ multiplex PCR, yet TCRdb's version contains in-frame clones alone and is incomplete. Here the sample spans 80,000 to 95,000 clones, approximately 93% being singletons. This CDR3 comprises 14 residues. Unmatched junction bases numbered 8, after V lost 8 bases and J lost 9 bases. Looked up from germline, CDR1 is ENHRY and CDR2 is SYGVKD. The sequenced sample was PBMCs. This clonotype originated in a woman between 25 and 40 years old in good health and CMV-seropositive. The chain couples TRBV10-3 to TRBJ2-1; TRBD2 aligns across 12 bases. The CDR3 region is CAILAGGIRGEQFF. The CDR3 DNA reads TGTGCCATCCTAGCGGGAGGGATAAGGGGTGAGCAGTTCTTC.